This TCR beta chain was observed in a study of T-cell memory formation after mild COVID-19. TCRdb re-derived calls from the 5' RACE reads in MiXCR, one entry per CDR3 protein. The sample holds 450,000 to 650,000 distinct CDR3 sequences, roughly 22% seen once. The germline V and J ends were trimmed by 0 bases and 1 base, with 6 bases remaining between them. The CDR3 runs to 14 residues. Germline V gene sequence: CDR1 DFQATT, CDR2 SNEGSKA (reference sequence). Findings and caveats of the study: Clonal second-wave expansions that peaked on day 37 had unconfirmed SARS-CoV-2 specificity.

Details on this clonotype: What it binds is unknown.

The TCR originated in an adult woman who had mild COVID-19 (a few samples of this study predate the infection). Cell type and time point are not known. The specimen was PBMCs or a T cell subset sorted from them (not recorded which). The chain combines TRBV20-1 with TRBJ2-2; D could derive from TRBD1 or TRBD2 (5 bases each). The CDR3 sequence is CSARDGGNTGELFF. The CDR3 region has the DNA TGCAGTGCTAGAGATGGGGGGAACACCGGGGAGCTGTTTTTT.